This T cell receptor beta chain was identified in a study of cytomegalovirus exposure and HLA in healthy donors. The PCR made use of 60 Vbeta and 13 Jbeta primers. Sequencing used immunoSEQ multiplex PCR; TCRdb keeps in-frame clones, though not all of them. Of under 150,000 clones in the sample, 72% were seen once. V lost 3 bases and J 3 bases, leaving 2 bases between the germline ends. Germline V CDR1 and CDR2: SGDLS, YYNGEE. The CDR3 has 11 residues. The clonotype originates from a man between 40 and 49 years old in good health and CMV-seronegative. The sequenced sample was PBMCs. The chain uses TRBV9 and TRBJ2-3, with D uncertain. Here the CDR3 DNA reads TGTGCCAGCAGCGCGACAGATACGCAGTATTTT. Its protein is CASSATDTQYF. The full variable domain, its missing parts supplied by reference TRBV9 and TRBJ2-3, is DSGVTQTPKHLITATGQRVTLRCSPRSGDLSVYWYQQSLDQGLQFLIQYYNGEERAKGNILERFSAQQFPDLHSELNLSSLELGDSALYFCASSATDTQYFGPGTRLTVL.